These T cell receptor beta chains were read from a single sample in a study of blood T cell repertoires in COVID-19. TCRdb's table, derived via immunoSEQ multiplex PCR, lists solely in-frame clones and lacks some. Of under 400,000 clones listed, more than 70% were seen once; the top ten hold more than 1.5%. Specimen: PBMCs or T cells enriched from blood (not recorded which). These TCRs come from a middle-aged man in a cohort exposed to, infected with or recovered from COVID-19 (not recorded which). Each CDR3 is given without its conserved first and last residue. Clone size, where shown, is once, few, many, or a class for clones that have expanded.

abundance	v_gene	CDR3aa
.	TRBV13	ASRGVDEQY
.	TRBV30	AWRATGGHEQY
.	TRBV18	ASSLLETGGREQY
.	TRBV30	AWTRGARLGTSGYEQY
.	TRBV28	ASRQDRVDTGELF
once	TRBV7-8	ASSFSSGANVLT
.	TRBV14	ASSQDAGRWEKLF
.	TRBV5-1	ASSHRQGGDEKLF
.	TRBV30	AWSSGWAGELF
.	TRBV12-2	ASHLACGTSHEQF
.	TRBV28	ASSLRTGQTKTYEQY
.	TRBV15	ATSRGTGIFDEQY
.	TRBV19	ASRSTSGSSTDTQY
.	TRBV11-2	ASTHREIGTGELF
.	TRBV30	AWAGGSYNEQF
.	TRBV10-2	ASSVGGGETQY
.	TRBV5-4	ASSLPGTGGGNGAF
many	TRBV19	ASQPTSYRYEQY
once	TRBV11-2	ASSPSWGGSYEQY
.	TRBV10-3	AITQGQNYGYT
.	TRBV7-2	ASSLARENNEQF
.	TRBV19	ASSDRDSYGYT
.	TRBV28	ASSPPGGTNEKLF
.	TRBV19	ASSHNRGEQF
few	TRBV11-2	ASSQRGSSYEQY